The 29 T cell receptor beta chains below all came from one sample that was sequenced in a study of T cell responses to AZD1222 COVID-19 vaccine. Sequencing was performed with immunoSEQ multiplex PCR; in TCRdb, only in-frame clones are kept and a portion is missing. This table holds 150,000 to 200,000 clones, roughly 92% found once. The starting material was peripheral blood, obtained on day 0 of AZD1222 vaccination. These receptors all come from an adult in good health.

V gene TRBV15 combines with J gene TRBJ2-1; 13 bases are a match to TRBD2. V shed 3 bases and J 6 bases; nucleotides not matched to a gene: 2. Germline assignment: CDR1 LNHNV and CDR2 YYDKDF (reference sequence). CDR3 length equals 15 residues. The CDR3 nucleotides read TGTGCCACCAGCAGGGGACTAGCGGGGCTCAATGAGCAGTTCTTC. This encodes CATSRGLAGLNEQFF.

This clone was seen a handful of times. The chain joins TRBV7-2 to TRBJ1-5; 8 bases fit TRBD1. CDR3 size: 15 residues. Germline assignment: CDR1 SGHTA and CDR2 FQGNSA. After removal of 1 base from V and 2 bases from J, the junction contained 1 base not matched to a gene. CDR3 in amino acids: CASSLVDRGNQPQHF. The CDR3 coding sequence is TGTGCCAGCAGCTTAGTGGACAGGGGCAATCAGCCCCAGCATTTT.

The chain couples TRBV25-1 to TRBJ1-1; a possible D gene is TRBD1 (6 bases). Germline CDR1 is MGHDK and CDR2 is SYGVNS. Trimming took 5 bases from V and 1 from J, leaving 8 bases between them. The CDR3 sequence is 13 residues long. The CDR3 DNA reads TGTGCCAGCAGTCGGGGACAGAACACTGAAGCTTTCTTT. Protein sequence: CASSRGQNTEAFF.

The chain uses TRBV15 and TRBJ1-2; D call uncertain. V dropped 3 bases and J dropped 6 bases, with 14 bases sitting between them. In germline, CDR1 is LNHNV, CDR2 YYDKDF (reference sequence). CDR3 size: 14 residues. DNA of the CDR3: TGTGCCACCAGCAGGGGTGGGGTATGGGATGGCTACACCTTC. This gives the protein CATSRGGVWDGYTF. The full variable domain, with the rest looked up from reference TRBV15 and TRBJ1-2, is DAMVIQNPRYQVTQFGKPVTLSCSQTLNHNVMYWYQQKSSQAPKLLFHYYDKDFNNEADTPDNFQSRRPNTSFCFLDIRSPGLGDTAMYLCATSRGGVWDGYTFGSGTRLTVV.

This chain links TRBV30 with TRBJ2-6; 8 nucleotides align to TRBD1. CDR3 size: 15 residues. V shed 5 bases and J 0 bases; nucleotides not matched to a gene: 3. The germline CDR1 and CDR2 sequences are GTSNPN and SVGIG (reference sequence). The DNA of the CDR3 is TGTGCCTGGGGGACAGGCTTCTCTGGGGCCAACGTCCTGACTTTC. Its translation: CAWGTGFSGANVLTF. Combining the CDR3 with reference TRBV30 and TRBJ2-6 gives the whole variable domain SQTIHQWPATLVQPVGSPLSLECTVEGTSNPNLYWYRQAAGRGLQLLFYSVGIGQISSEVPQNLSASRPQDRQFILSSKKLLLSDSGFYLCAWGTGFSGANVLTFGAGSRLTVL.

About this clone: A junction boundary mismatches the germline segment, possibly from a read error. The chain's CDR3 is CASREAGGGDTQYF. The CDR3 DNA sequence: TGTGCCAGCAGAGAAGCGGGGGGGGGCGATACGCAGTATTTT. The V gene is TRBV6-1, the J gene TRBJ2-3; the match to TRBD2 covers 10 bases. Germline CDR1 and CDR2: MNHNS and SASEGT. This CDR3 contains 14 residues.

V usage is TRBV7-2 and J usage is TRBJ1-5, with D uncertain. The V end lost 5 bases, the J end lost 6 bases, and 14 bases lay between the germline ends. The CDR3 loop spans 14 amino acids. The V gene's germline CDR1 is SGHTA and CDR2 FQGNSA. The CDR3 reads CASSPSGFGQPQHF. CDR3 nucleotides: TGTGCCAGCAGCCCGTCCGGGTTTGGTCAGCCCCAGCATTTT.

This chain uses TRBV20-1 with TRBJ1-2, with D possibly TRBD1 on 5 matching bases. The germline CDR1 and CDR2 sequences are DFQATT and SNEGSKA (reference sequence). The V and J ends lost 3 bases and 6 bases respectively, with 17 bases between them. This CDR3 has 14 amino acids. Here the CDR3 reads CSASTQVSYNGYTF. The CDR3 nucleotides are TGCAGTGCTAGTACACAGGTGTCCTATAATGGCTACACCTTC.

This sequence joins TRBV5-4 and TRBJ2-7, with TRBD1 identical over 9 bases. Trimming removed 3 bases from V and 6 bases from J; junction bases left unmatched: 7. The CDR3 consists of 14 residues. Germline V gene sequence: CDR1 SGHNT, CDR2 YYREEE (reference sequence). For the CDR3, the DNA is TGTGCCAGCAGCTCCGGGACAGGGAATAGCGAGCAGTACTTC. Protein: CASSSGTGNSEQYF.

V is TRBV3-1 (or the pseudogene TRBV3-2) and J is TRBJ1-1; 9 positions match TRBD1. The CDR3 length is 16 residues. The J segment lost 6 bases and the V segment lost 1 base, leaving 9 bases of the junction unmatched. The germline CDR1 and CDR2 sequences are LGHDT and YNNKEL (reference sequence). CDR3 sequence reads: CASSQVIGQGWAEAFF. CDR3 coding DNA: TGTGCCAGCAGCCAAGTAATTGGACAGGGGTGGGCTGAAGCTTTCTTT.

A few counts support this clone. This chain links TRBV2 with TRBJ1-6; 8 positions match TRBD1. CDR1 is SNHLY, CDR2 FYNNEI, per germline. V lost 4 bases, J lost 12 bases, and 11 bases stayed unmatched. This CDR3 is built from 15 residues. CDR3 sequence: CASSAKQGVGGPLHF. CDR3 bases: TGTGCCAGCAGTGCCAAACAGGGGGTAGGAGGACCCCTCCACTTT.

CDR3 region: CASGLVGAGGYTF. The CDR3 nucleotides read TGTGCTAGTGGTTTGGTGGGGGCTGGGGGCTACACCTTC. The V call is TRBV12-5, the J call TRBJ1-2; D may be TRBD1 (6 bases). CDR1 is LGHNT, CDR2 FRNRAP, per germline. V was shortened by 0 bases and J by 8 bases, with 10 bases between the two germline ends. The CDR3 has 13 amino acids.

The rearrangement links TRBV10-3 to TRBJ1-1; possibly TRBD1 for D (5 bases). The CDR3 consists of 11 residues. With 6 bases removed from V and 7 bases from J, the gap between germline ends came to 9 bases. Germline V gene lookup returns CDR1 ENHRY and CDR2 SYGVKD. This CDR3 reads CAIRSTGEAFF. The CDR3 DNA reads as TGTGCCATCAGATCAACAGGTGAAGCTTTCTTT.

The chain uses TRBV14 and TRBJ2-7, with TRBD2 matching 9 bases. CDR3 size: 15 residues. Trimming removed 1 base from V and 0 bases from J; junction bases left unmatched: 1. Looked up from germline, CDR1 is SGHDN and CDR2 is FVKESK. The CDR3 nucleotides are TGTGCCAGCAGCCAAGTTAGCGGGGGCTCCTACGAGCAGTACTTC. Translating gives CASSQVSGGSYEQYF.

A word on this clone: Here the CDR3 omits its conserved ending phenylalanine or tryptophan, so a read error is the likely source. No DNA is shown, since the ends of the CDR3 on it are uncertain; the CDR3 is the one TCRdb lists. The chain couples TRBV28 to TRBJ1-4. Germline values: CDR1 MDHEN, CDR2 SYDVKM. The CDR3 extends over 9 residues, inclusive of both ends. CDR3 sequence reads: CASSLSAGS.

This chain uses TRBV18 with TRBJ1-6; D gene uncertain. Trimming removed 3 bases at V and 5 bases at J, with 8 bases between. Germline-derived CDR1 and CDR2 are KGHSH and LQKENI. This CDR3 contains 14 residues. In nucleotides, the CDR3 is TGTGCCAGCTCACCCGCGGTGGATAATTCACCCCTCCACTTT. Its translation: CASSPAVDNSPLHF.

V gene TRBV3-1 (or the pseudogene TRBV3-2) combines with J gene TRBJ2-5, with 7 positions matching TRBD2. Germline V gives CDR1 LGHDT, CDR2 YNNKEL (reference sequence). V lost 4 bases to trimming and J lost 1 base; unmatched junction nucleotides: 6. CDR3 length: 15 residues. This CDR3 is CASSRTRERQETQYF. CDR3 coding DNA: TGTGCCAGCAGCCGGACGCGGGAGCGCCAAGAGACCCAGTACTTC.

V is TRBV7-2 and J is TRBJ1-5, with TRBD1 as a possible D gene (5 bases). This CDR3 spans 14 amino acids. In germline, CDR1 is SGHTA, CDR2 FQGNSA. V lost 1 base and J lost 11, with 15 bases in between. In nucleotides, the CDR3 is TGTGCCAGCAGCTTAGACAAGGGGTCGGGGGCCCAGCATTTT. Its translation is CASSLDKGSGAQHF.

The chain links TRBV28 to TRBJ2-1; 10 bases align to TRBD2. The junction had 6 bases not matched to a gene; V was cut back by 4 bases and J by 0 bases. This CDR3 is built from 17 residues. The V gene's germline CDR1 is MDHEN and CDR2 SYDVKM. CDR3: CASSSPGLASSYNEQFF. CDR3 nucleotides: TGTGCCAGCAGTTCCCCGGGACTAGCGAGCTCCTACAATGAGCAGTTCTTC.

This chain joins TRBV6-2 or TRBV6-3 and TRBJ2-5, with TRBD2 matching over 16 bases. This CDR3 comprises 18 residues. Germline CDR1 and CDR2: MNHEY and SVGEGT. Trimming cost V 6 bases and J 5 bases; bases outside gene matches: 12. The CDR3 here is CASSLLTGLAGGRETQYF. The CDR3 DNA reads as TGTGCCAGCAGCCTTCTTACGGGACTAGCGGGGGGGCGCGAGACCCAGTACTTC.

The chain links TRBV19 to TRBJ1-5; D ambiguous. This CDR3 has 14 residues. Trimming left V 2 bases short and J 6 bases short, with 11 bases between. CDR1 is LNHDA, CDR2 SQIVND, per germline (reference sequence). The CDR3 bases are TGTGCCAGTAGTATATCGTGGGTGGGTCAGCCCCAGCATTTT. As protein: CASSISWVGQPQHF.

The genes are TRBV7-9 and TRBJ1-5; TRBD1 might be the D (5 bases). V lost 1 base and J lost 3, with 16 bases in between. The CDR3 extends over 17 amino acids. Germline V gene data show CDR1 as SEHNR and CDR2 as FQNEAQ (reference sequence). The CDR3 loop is CASSLVTLTGVNQPQHF. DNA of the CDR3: TGTGCCAGCAGCTTAGTAACTCTTACAGGAGTCAATCAGCCCCAGCATTTT.

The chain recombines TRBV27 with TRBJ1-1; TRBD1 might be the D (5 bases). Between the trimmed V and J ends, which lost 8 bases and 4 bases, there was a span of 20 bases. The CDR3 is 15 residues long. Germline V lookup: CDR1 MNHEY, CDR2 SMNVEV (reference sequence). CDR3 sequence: CASRDAGATITEAFF. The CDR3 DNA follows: TGTGCCAGCCGAGACGCCGGGGCTACGATCACTGAAGCTTTCTTT.

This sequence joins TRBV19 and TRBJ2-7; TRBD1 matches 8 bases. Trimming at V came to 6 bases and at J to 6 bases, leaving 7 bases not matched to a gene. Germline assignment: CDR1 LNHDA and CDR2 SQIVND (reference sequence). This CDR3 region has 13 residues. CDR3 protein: CASSMKTGVEQYF. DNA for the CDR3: TGTGCCAGTAGCATGAAGACAGGGGTCGAGCAGTACTTC.

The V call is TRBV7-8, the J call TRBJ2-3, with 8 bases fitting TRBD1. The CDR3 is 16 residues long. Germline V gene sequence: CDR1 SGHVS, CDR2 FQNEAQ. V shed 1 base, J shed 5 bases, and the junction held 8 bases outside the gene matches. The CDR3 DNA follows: TGTGCCAGCAGCTTAGAGGGCAGGGGGCGAAGAGATACGCAGTATTTT. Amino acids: CASSLEGRGRRDTQYF.

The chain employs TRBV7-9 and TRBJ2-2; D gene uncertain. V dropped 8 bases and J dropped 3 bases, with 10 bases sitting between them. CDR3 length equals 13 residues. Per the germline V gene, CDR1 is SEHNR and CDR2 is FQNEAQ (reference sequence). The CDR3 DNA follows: TGTGCCAGCGGGCTCGCGGACACCGGGGAGCTGTTTTTT. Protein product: CASGLADTGELFF. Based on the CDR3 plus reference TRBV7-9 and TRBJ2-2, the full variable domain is DTGVSQNPRHKITKRGQNVTFRCDPISEHNRLYWYRQTLGQGPEFLTYFQNEAQLEKSRLLSDRFSAERPKGSFSTLEIQRTEQGDSAMYLCASGLADTGELFFGEGSRLTVL.

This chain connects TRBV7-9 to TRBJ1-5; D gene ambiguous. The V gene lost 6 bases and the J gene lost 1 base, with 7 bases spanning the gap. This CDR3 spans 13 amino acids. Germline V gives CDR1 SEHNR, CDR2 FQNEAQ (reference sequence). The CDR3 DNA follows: TGTGCCAGCAGTTGGGCGAGCAATCAGCCCCAGCATTTT. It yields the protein CASSWASNQPQHF.

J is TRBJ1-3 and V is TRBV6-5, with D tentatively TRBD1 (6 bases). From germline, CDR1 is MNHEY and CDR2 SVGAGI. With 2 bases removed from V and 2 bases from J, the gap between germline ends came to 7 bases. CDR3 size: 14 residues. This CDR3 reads CASSYEGAGNTIYF. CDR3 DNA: TGTGCCAGCAGTTACGAGGGGGCTGGAAACACCATATATTTT.

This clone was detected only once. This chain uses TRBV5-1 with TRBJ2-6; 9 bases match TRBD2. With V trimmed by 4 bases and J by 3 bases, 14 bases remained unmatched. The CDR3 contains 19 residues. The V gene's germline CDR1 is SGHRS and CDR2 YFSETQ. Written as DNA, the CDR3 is TGCGCCAGCAGCCCGATAGCGGGAGCCCGCGGAGGTGGGGCCAACGTCCTGACTTTC. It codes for CASSPIAGARGGGANVLTF.